This T cell receptor beta chain was captured by sequencing in a study of cytomegalovirus exposure and HLA in healthy donors. Study observations and caveats: Most sequenced TCRs were rare (though some public TCRs occurred in many donors). According to the study, roughly 160 TCR beta chains were cytomegalovirus-associated.

Comment on this clone: Its antigen remains unidentified.

The donors were part of the validation cohort, which consisted of roughly 110 subjects and was separate from the first cohort of roughly 620 subjects. CDR1 and CDR2 (germline): SGHKS, YYEKEE (reference sequence). This CDR3 has 15 residues. The ends lost 0 bases at V and 1 base at J; junction bases unmatched: 3. TCRdb's table, derived via immunoSEQ multiplex PCR, lists solely in-frame clones and lacks some. The sample holds roughly 140,000 clones, roughly 89% seen once. Sequenced: PBMCs. J is TRBJ1-1 and V is TRBV5-5, with 7 bases aligning to TRBD1. This TCR was sampled from a woman under 30 in good health and CMV-seropositive. The CDR3 loop reads CASSLVGQRNTEAFF. Here the CDR3 DNA reads TGTGCCAGCAGCTTGGTGGGACAGCGGAACACTGAAGCTTTCTTT.